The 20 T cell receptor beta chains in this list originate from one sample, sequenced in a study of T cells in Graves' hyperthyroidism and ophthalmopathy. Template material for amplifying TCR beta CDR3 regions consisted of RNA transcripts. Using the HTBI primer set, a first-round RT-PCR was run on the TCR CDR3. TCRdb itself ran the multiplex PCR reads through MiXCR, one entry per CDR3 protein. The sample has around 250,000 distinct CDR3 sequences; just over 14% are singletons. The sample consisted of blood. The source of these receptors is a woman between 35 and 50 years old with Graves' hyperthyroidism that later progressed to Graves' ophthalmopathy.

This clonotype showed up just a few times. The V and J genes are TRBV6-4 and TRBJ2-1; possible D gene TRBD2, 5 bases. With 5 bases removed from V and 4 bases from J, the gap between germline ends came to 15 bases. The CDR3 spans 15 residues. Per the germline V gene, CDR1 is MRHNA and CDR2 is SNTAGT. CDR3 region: CASSYLGGGYNEQFF. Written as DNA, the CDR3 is TGTGCCAGCAGTTACTTGGGCGGAGGTTACAATGAGCAGTTCTTC.

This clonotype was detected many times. The CDR3 loop is CASSESGGEETQYF. The CDR3 coding sequence is TGCGCCAGCAGTGAGTCAGGAGGGGAAGAGACCCAGTACTTC. The chain carries TRBV10-2 and TRBJ2-5; D may be TRBD2 (6 bases). This CDR3 has 14 amino acids. Trimming removed 0 bases from V and 3 bases from J, with 8 bases in between. The germline V gene encodes CDR1 WSHSY and CDR2 SAAADI.

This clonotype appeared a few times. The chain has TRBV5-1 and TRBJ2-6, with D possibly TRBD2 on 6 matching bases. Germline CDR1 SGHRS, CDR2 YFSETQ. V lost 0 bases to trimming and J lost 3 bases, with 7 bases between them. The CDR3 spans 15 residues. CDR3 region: CASSLGGVGANVLTF. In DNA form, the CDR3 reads TGCGCCAGCAGCTTGGGGGGGGTTGGGGCCAACGTCCTGACTTTC.

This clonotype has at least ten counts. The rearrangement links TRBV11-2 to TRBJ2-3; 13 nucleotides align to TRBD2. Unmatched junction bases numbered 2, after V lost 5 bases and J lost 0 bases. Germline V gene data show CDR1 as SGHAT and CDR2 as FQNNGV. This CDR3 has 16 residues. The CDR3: CASSQGLAGSTDTQYF. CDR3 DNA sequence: TGTGCCAGCAGCCAGGGACTAGCGGGAAGCACAGATACGCAGTATTTT.

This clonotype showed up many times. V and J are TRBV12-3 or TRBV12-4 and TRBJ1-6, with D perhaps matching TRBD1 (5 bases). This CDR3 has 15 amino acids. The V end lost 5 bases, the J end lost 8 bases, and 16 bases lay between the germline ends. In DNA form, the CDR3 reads TGTGCCAGCAGTCCGCGTCAGGGTAGATATTCACCCCTCCACTTT. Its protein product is CASSPRQGRYSPLHF.

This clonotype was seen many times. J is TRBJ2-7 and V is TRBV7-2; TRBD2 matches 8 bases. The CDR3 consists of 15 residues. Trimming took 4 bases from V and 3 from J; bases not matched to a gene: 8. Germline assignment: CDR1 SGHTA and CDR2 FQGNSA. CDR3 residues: CASSSAATSGYEQYF. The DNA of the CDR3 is TGTGCCAGCAGCTCCGCAGCAACTAGCGGCTACGAGCAGTACTTC.

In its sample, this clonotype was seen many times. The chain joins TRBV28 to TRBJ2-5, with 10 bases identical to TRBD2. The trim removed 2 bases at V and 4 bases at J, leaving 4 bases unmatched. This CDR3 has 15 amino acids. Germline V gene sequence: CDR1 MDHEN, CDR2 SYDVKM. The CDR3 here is CASSLVTSGVETQYF. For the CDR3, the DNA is TGTGCCAGCAGTTTAGTTACTAGCGGGGTAGAGACCCAGTACTTC.

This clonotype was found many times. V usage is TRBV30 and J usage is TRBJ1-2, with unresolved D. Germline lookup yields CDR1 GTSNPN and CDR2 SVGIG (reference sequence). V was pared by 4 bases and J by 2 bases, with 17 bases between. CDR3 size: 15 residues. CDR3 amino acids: CAWTDPRWGNYGYTF. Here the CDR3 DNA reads TGTGCCTGGACGGACCCCCGATGGGGAAACTATGGCTACACCTTC. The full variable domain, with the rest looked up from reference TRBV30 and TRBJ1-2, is SQTIHQWPATLVQPVGSPLSLECTVEGTSNPNLYWYRQAAGRGLQLLFYSVGIGQISSEVPQNLSASRPQDRQFILSSKKLLLSDSGFYLCAWTDPRWGNYGYTFGSGTRLTVV.

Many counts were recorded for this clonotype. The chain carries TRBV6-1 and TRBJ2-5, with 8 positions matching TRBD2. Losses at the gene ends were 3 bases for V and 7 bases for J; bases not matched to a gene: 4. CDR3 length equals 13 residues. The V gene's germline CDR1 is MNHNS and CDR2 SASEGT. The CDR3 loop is CASSDPGGGTQYF. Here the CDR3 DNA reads TGTGCCAGCAGTGATCCCGGGGGGGGGACCCAGTACTTC.

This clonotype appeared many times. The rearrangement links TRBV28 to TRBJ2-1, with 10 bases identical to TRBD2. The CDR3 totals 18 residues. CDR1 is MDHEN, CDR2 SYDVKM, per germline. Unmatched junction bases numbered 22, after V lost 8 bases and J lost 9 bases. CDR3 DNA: TGTGCCAGCTCAACGGAGACGGGGCTAGCGGGAGTTTTGAGTGAGCAGTTCTTC. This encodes CASSTETGLAGVLSEQFF.

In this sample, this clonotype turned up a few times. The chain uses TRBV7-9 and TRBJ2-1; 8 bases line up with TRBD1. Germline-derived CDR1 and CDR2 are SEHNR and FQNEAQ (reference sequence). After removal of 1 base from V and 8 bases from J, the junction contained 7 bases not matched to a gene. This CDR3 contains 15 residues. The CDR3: CASSLGQGALDEQFF. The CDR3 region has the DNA TGTGCCAGCAGCTTAGGGCAGGGGGCCCTCGATGAGCAGTTCTTC.

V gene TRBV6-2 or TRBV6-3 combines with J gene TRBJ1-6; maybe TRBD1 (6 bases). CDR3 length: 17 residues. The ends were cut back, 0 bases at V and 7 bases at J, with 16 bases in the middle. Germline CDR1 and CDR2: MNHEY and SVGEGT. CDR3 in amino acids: CASSYSITGGQNSPLHF. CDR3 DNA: TGTGCCAGCAGTTACTCGATAACTGGGGGCCAGAATTCACCCCTCCACTTT.

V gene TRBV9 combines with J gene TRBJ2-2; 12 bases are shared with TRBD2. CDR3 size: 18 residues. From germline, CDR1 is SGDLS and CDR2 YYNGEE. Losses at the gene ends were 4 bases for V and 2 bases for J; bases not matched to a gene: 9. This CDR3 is CASSIRLAGVLNTGELFF. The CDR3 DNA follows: TGTGCCAGCAGCATTAGACTAGCGGGAGTTCTTAACACCGGGGAGCTGTTTTTT.

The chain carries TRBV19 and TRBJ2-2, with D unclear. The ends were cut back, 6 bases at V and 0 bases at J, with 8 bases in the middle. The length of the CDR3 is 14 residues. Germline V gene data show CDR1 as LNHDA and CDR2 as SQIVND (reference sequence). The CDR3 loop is CASRSTPNTGELFF. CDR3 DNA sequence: TGTGCCAGTAGGAGTACCCCGAACACCGGGGAGCTGTTTTTT.

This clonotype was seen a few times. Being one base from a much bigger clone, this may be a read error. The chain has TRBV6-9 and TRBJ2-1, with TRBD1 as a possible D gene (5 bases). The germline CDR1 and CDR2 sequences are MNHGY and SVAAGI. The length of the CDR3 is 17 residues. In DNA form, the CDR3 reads TGTGCCAGCGGTTACCACTCCCAGGGTCCGCTCTACAATGAGCAGTTCTTC. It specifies CASGYHSQGPLYNEQFF.

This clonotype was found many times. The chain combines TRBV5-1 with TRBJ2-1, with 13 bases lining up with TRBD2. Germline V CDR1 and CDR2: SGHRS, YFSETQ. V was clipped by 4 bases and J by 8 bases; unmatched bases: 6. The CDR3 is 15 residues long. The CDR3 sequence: CASSPRLAGGYEQFF. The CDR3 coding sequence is TGCGCCAGCAGCCCCAGACTAGCGGGAGGCTATGAGCAGTTCTTC.

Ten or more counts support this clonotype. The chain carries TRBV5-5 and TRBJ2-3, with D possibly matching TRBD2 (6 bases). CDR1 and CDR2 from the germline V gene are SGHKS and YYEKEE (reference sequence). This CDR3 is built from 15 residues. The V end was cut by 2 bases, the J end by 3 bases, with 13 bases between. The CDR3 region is CASSFLGRGTDTQYF. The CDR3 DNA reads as TGTGCCAGCAGCTTTCTCGGGAGAGGGACAGATACGCAGTATTTT. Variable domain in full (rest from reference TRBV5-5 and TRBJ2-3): DAGVTQSPTHLIKTRGQQVTLRCSPISGHKSVSWYQQVLGQGPQFIFQYYEKEERGRGNFPDRFSARQFPNYSSELNVNALLLGDSALYLCASSFLGRGTDTQYFGPGTRLTVL.

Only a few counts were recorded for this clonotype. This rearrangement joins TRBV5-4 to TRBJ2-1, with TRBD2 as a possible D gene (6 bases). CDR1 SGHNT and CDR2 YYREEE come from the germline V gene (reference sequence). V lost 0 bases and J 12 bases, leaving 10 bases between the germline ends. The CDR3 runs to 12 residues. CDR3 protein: CASSLEGRWQFF. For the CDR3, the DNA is TGTGCCAGCAGCTTGGAGGGGAGGTGGCAGTTCTTC.

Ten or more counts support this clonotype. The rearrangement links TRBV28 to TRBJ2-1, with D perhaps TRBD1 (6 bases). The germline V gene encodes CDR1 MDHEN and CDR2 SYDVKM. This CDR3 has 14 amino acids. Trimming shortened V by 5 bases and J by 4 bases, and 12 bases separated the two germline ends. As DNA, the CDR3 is TGTGCCAGCAGTCCTAATCAGGGGTACAATGAGCAGTTCTTC. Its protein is CASSPNQGYNEQFF.

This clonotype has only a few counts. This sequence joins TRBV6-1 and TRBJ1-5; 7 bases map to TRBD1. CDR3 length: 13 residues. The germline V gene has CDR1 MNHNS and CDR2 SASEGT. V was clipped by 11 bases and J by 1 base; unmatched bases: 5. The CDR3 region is CAGSGGSNQPQHF. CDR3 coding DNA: TGTGCCGGCTCAGGGGGGAGCAATCAGCCCCAGCATTTT.